The table lists the clone carrying this T cell receptor (beta chain) with many counts. Its antigen is unknown. TCRdb itself ran the reads through MiXCR, one entry per CDR3 protein. The sample holds about 180,000 distinct CDR3 sequences, roughly 15% seen once. The sample originates from a study of T cell repertoires in cytomegalovirus infection. Background on the study: Public TCR beta signatures were indicative of both CMV infection and a matching HLA type.

Points from the study as a whole: The ex vivo response was dominated by HLA-C-restricted CMV-specific TCR beta clonotypes. CMV carriers having the relevant HLA were flagged by cumulative public TCR beta family frequency.

Germline V gives CDR1 MDHEN, CDR2 SYDVKM. The CDR3 length is 13 residues. V lost 4 bases, J lost 2 bases, and 9 bases lay in between. Specimen: CD8+ T cells from PBMCs. The TCR originated in a human donor in good health (CMV status not recorded). Some clones in this sample may be carry-over from other donors' samples. The rearrangement uses TRBV28 and TRBJ2-7; D uncertain. For the CDR3, the DNA is TGTGCCAGCAGTTCCAACTCCGCCTACGAGCAGTACTTC. Protein product: CASSSNSAYEQYF.